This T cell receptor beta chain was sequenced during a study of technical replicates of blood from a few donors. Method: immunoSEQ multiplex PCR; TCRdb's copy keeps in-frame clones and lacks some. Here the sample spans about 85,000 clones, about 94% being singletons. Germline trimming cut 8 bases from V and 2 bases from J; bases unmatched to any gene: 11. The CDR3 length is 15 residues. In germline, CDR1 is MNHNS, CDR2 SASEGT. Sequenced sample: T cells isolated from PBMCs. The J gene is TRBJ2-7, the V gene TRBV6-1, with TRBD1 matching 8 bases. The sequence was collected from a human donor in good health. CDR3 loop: CASCQGQVPTYEQYF. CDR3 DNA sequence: TGTGCCAGCTGCCAGGGACAGGTCCCCACCTACGAGCAGTACTTC.